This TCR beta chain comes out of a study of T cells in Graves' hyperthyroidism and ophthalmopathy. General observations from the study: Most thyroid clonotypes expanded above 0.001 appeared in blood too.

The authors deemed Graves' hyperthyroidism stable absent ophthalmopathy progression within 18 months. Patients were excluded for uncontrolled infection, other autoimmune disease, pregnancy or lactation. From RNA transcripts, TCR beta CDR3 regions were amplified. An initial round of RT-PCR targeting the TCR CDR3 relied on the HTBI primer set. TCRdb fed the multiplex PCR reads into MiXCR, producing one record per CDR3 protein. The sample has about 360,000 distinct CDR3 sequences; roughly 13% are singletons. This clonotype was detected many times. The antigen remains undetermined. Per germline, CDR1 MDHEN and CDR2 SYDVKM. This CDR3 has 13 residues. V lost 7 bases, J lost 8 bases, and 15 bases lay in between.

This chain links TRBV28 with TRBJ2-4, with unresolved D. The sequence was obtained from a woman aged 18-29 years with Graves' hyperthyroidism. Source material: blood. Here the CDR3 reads CASNEVQWDIQYF. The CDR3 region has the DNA TGTGCCAGCAACGAGGTCCAGTGGGACATTCAGTACTTC.